The table lists the clone carrying this T cell receptor beta chain with a count of one. Antigen specificity is unknown. The primer mix had 60 Vbeta and 13 Jbeta primers. Only in-frame clones appear in the TCRdb table, and some are missing; sequencing was by immunoSEQ multiplex PCR. The data show roughly 120,000 clones, around 69% seen once. The source of the sample is a study of cytomegalovirus exposure and HLA in healthy donors. The CDR3 runs to 17 residues. Germline V gene sequence: CDR1 SGHNT, CDR2 YENEEA. V gave up 1 base and J gave up 0 bases, with 13 bases separating them. General study points: Apparent HLA restriction characterized most CMV-associated TCR beta chains in a later analysis. It was confirmed in vitro that three of the CMV-associated chains were specific for CMV antigens.

The specimen was PBMCs. The sequence derives from a woman in her thirties or forties in good health and CMV-seropositive. This chain joins TRBV11-3 and TRBJ2-1; tentative D call: TRBD2 (6 bases). The CDR3 spells CASSLGRAGSSYNEQFF. CDR3 DNA: TGTGCCAGCAGCTTAGGGCGTGCGGGGAGCTCCTACAATGAGCAGTTCTTC.